This T cell receptor beta chain was documented in a study of OX40 agonist ivuxolimab in advanced cancers. Findings of the study overall: Among the lowest peripheral clonal expansion occurred in 0.1-3.0 mg/kg partial responders. Also showing low normalized T-cell clonal expansion were some of the nonresponders.

Concerning this clone itself: Its antigen is unknown.

Sequencing used immunoSEQ multiplex PCR; TCRdb keeps in-frame clones, though not all of them. Here the sample spans approximately 43,000 clones, around 87% being singletons. The CDR3 length is 12 residues. Trimming pared 10 bases from V and 2 bases from J, leaving 11 bases between. Germline V gene lookup returns CDR1 MNHNY and CDR2 SVGAGI (reference sequence). The sequencing here drew on CD4+ or CD8+ T cells sorted from blood, taken in a trial of the OX40 agonist ivuxolimab. The rearrangement joins TRBV6-6 to TRBJ1-1; unclear D gene. The TCR was taken from an adult with an advanced solid tumor such as melanoma, head and neck, liver or kidney cancer. The CDR3 region has the DNA TGTGCCACGACCGGGATTAACACTGAAGCTTTCTTT. Residues: CATTGINTEAFF.